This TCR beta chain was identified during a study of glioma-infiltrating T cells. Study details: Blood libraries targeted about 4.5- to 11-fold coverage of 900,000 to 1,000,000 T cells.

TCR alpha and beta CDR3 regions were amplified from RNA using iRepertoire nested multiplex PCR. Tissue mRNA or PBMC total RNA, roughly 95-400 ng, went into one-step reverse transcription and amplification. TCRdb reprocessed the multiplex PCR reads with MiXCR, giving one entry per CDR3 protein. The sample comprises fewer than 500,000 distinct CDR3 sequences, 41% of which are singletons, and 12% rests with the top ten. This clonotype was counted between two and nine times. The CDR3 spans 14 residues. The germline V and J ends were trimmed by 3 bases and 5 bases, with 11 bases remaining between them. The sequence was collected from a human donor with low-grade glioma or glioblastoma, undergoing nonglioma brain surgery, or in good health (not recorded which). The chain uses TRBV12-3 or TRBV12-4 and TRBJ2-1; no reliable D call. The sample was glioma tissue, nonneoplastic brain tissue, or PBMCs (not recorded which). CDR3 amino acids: CASSFSPLNNEQFF. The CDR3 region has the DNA TGTGCCAGCAGTTTTTCCCCTCTTAACAATGAGCAGTTCTTC.